This T cell receptor (beta chain) was sequenced in a study of T cell responses to AZD1222 COVID-19 vaccine. The CDR3 runs 16 residues. The V end lost 6 bases, the J end lost 2 bases, and 20 bases lay between the germline ends. The germline CDR1 and CDR2 sequences are SGHDT and YYEEEE. Clones were sequenced by immunoSEQ multiplex PCR, and TCRdb holds only the in-frame ones, with some missing. The table has around 140,000 clones, 86% seen once. Material: peripheral blood, obtained on day 0 of AZD1222 vaccination. This receptor was taken from an adult in good health. V gene TRBV5-6 combines with J gene TRBJ1-2, with unresolved D. In nucleotides, the CDR3 is TGTGCCAGCACCCCCGCCCGGACTCGCGCAAACTATGGCTACACCTTC. It encodes CASTPARTRANYGYTF. The whole variable domain, remainder taken from reference TRBV5-6 and TRBJ1-2, is DAGVTQSPTHLIKTRGQQVTLRCSPKSGHDTVSWYQQALGQGPQFIFQYYEEEERQRGNFPDRFSGHQFPNYSSELNVNALLLGDSALYLCASTPARTRANYGYTFGSGTRLTVV.